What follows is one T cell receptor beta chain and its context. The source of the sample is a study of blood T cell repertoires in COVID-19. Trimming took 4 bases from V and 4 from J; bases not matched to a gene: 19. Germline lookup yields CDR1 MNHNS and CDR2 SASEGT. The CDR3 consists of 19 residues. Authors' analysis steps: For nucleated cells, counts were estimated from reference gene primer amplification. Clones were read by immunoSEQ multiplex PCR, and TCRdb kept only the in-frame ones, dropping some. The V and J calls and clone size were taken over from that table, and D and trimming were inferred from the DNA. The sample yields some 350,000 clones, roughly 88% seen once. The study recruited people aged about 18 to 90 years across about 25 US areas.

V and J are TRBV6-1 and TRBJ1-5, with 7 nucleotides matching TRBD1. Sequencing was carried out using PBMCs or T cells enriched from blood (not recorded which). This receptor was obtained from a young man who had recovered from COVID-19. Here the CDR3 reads CASSGPGTDRQGFNQPQHF. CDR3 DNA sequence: TGTGCCAGCAGTGGCCCTGGGACAGATAGACAGGGCTTTAATCAGCCCCAGCATTTT.